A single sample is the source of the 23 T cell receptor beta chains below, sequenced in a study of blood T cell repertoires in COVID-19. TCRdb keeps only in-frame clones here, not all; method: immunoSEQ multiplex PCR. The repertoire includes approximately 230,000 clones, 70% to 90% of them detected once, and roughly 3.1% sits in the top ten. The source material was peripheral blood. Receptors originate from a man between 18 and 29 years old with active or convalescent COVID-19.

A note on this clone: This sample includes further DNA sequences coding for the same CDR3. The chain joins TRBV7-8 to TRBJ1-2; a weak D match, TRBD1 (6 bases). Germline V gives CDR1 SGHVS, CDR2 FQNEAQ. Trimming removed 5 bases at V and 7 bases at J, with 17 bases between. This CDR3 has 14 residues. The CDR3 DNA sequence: TGTGCCAGCAGCCCCGGACAGATAGTAAGTGGCTACACCTTC. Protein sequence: CASSPGQIVSGYTF.

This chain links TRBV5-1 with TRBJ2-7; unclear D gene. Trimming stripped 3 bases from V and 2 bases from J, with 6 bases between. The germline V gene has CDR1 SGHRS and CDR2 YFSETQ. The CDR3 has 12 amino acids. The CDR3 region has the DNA TGCGCCAGCAGCTCGTCCCCCTACGAGCAGTACTTC. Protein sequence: CASSSSPYEQYF.

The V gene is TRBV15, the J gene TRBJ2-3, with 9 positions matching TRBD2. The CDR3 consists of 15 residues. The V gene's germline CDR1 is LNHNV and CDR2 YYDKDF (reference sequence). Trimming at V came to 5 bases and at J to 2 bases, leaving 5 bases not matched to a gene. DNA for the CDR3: TGTGCCACCAGCGGCCGACTAGCGGACACAGATACGCAGTATTTT. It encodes CATSGRLADTDTQYF.

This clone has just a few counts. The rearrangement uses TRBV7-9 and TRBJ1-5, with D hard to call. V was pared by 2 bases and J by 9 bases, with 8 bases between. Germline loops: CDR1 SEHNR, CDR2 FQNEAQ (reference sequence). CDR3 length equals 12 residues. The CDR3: CASSLQSGPQHF. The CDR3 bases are TGTGCCAGCAGCTTACAATCGGGGCCCCAGCATTTT. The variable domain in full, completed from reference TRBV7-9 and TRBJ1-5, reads DTGVSQNPRHKITKRGQNVTFRCDPISEHNRLYWYRQTLGQGPEFLTYFQNEAQLEKSRLLSDRFSAERPKGSFSTLEIQRTEQGDSAMYLCASSLQSGPQHFGDGTRLSIL.

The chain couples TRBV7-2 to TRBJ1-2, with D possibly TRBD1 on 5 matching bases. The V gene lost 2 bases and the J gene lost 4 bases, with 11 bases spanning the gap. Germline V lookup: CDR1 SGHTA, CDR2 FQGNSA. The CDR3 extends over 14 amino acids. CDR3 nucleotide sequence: TGTGCCAGCAGCTTAAGACAGCATACCTATGGCTACACCTTC. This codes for CASSLRQHTYGYTF.

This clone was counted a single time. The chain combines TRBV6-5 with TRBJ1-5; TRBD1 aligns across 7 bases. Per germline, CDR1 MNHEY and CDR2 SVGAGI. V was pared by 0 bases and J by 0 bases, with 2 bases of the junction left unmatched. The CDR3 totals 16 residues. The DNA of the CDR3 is TGTGCCAGCAGTTACTCCGGGACAGCTAGCAATCAGCCCCAGCATTTT. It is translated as CASSYSGTASNQPQHF.

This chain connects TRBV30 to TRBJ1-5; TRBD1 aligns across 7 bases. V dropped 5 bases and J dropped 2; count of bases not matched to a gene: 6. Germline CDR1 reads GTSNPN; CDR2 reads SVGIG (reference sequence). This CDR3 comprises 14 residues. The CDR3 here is CAWSQGNGNQPQHF. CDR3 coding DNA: TGTGCCTGGTCACAGGGGAACGGCAATCAGCCCCAGCATTTT.

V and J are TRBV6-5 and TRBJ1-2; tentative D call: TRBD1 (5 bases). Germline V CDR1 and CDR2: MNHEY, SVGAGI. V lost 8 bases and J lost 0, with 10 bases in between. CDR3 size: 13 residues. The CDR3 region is CASETEPNYGYTF. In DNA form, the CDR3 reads TGTGCCAGCGAGACAGAACCTAACTATGGCTACACCTTC.

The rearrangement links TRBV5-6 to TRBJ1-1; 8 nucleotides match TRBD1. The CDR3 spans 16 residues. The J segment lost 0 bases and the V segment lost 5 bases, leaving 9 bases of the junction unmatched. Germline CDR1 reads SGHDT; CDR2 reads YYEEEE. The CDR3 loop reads CASSSGQGHMNTEAFF. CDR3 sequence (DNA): TGTGCCAGCAGTTCCGGACAGGGACACATGAACACTGAAGCTTTCTTT.

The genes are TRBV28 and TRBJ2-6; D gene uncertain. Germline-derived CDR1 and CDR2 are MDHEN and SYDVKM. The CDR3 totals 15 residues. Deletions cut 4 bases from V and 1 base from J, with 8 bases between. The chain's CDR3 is CASSSTLSGANVLTF. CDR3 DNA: TGTGCCAGCAGTTCGACTCTGTCTGGGGCCAACGTCCTGACTTTC.

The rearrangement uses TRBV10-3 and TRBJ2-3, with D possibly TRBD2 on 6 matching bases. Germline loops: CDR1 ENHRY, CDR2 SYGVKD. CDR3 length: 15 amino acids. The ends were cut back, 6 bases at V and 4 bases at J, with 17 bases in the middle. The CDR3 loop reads CAIRPKLAGPDTQYF. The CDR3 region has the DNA TGTGCCATCAGACCCAAACTAGCCGGACCAGATACGCAGTATTTT.

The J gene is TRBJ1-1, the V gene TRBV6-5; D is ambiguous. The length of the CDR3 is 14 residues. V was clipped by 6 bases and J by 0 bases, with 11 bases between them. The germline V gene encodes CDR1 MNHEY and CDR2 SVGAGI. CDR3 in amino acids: CASSLEGMNTEAFF. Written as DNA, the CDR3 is TGTGCCAGCAGCCTTGAGGGAATGAACACTGAAGCTTTCTTT.

The chain's CDR3 is CASSLRRDSGGATDTQYF. The CDR3, as DNA: TGTGCCAGCAGTTTAAGGCGAGATAGCGGGGGGGCTACAGATACGCAGTATTTT. J is TRBJ2-3 and V is TRBV28, with TRBD2 matching 11 bases. Trimming at V came to 2 bases and at J to 3 bases, leaving 10 bases not matched to a gene. This CDR3 comprises 18 residues. Germline lookup yields CDR1 MDHEN and CDR2 SYDVKM.

The CDR3 sequence is CASSPPGRTHPGNQPQHF. The CDR3 region has the DNA TGTGCCAGCTCACCCCCTGGCAGGACCCACCCAGGGAATCAGCCCCAGCATTTT. The V call is TRBV18, the J call TRBJ1-5; possible D gene TRBD1, 5 bases. V was shortened by 3 bases and J by 4 bases, with 22 bases between the two germline ends. The CDR3 has 18 amino acids. Per germline, CDR1 KGHSH and CDR2 LQKENI.

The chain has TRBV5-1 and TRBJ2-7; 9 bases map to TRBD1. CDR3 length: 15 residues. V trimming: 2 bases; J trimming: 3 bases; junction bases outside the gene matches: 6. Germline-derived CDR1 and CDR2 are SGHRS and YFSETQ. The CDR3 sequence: CASSFTGTGNYEQYF. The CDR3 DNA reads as TGCGCCAGCAGCTTTACCGGGACAGGGAACTACGAGCAGTACTTC.

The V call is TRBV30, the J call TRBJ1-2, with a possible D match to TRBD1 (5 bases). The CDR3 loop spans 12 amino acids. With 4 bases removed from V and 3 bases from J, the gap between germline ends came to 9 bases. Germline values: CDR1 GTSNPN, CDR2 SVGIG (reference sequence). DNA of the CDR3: TGTGCCTGGACCACAGGCTACTATGGCTACACCTTC. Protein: CAWTTGYYGYTF.

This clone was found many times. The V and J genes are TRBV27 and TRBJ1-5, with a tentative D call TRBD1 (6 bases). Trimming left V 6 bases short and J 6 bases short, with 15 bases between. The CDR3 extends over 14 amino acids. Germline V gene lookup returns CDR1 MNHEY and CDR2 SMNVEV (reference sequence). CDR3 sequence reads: CASSYQGSGQPQHF. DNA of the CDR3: TGTGCCAGCAGCTATCAGGGGAGCGGTCAGCCCCAGCATTTT.

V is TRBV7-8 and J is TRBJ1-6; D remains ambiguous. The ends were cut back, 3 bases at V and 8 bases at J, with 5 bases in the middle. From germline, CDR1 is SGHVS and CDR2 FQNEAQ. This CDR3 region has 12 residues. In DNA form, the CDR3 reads TGTGCCAGCAGCTTTATCGATTCACCCCTCCACTTT. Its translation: CASSFIDSPLHF.

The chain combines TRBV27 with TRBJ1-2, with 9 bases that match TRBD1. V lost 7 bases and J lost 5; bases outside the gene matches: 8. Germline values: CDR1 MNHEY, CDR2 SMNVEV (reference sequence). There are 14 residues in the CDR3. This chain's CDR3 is CASITVDRGYGYTF. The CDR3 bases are TGTGCCAGCATCACAGTGGACAGGGGTTATGGCTACACCTTC.

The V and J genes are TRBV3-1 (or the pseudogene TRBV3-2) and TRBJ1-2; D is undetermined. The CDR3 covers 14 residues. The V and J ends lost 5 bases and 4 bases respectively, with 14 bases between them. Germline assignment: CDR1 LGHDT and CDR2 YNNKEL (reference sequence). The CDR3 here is CASSTQRRFYGYTF. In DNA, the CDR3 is TGTGCCAGCAGCACCCAGCGGCGGTTCTATGGCTACACCTTC.

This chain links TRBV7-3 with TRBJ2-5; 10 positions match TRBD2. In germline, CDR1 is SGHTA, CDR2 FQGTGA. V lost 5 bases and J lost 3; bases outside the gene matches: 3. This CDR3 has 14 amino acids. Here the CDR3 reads CASSRTSGKETQYF. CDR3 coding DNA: TGTGCCAGCAGCCGGACTAGCGGAAAAGAGACCCAGTACTTC.

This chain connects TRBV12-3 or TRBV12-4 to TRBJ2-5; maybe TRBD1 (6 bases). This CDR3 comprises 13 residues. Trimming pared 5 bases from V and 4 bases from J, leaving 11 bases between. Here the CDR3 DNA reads TGTGCCAGCAGTGAGAGGGGGAGAGAGACCCAGTACTTC. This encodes CASSERGRETQYF.

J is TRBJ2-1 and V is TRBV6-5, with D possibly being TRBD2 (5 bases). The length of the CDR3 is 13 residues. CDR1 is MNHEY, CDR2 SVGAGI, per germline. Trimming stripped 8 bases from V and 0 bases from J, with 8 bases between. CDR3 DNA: TGTGCCAGCGACTACCTCTCCTACAATGAGCAGTTCTTC. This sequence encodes CASDYLSYNEQFF.